Listed below are T cell receptor beta chains from one sample, sequenced in a study of Ad26.COV2.S vaccination and SARS-CoV-2 variants. The repertoire was sequenced with immunoSEQ multiplex PCR; TCRdb's copy has only in-frame clones and lacks some. The sample consists of approximately 420,000 clones, roughly nine tenths of them appearing once. This material consisted of peripheral blood, taken in a trial of Ad26.COV2.S vaccine versus placebo. The receptor set was obtained from a person aged 18-60 years who received the Ad26.COV2.S COVID-19 vaccine or a placebo. Both conserved end residues are part of each CDR3. D genes are given only for firm matches. The listing skips clone size in some rows; elsewhere it reads once, few, many or a size class.

d_call	v_call	j_call	clone_size	cdr3_aa	cdr3_nt
NA	TRBV2	TRBJ2-1	NA	CASSARTSRSYNEQFF	TGTGCCAGCAGTGCAAGGACTTCCCGCTCCTACAATGAGCAGTTCTTC
NA	TRBV30	TRBJ1-2	NA	CACTYIGSNYGYTF	TGTGCCTGTACCTACATCGGGTCTAACTATGGCTACACCTTC
NA	TRBV2	TRBJ2-3	NA	CASSEARGPSTDTQYF	TGTGCCAGCAGTGAGGCGAGGGGCCCCTCGACAGATACGCAGTATTTT
NA	TRBV30	TRBJ1-2	NA	CAQNRGFGYTF	TGTGCCCAGAACCGGGGCTTTGGCTACACCTTC
NA	TRBV5-4	TRBJ2-5	NA	CASSPGGGGETQYF	TGTGCCAGCAGCCCTGGTGGGGGCGGAGAGACCCAGTACTTC
NA	TRBV4-3	TRBJ1-1	NA	CASSHETDFNTEAFF	TGCGCCAGCAGCCATGAGACAGACTTTAACACTGAAGCTTTCTTT
NA	TRBV5-4	TRBJ2-1	NA	CASSLRAESNEQFF	TGTGCCAGCAGCTTGCGGGCGGAGTCCAATGAGCAGTTCTTC
TRBD1	TRBV5-6	TRBJ2-5	NA	CASSETGEIGQETQYF	TGTGCCAGCAGCGAGACAGGGGAGATTGGTCAAGAGACCCAGTACTTC
TRBD2	TRBV7-2	TRBJ2-5	few	CASSPIAGGPSEETQYF	TGTGCCAGCAGCCCCATAGCGGGGGGGCCTAGTGAAGAGACCCAGTACTTC
TRBD1	TRBV3-1/TRBV3-2	TRBJ2-7	once	CASSQEIQGVYEQYF	TGTGCCAGCAGCCAAGAAATACAGGGGGTCTACGAGCAGTACTTC
NA	TRBV5-4	TRBJ1-1	NA	CASSPEDLQGTEAFF	TGTGCCAGCAGCCCCGAGGACTTGCAGGGCACTGAAGCTTTCTTT
NA	TRBV10-2	TRBJ2-7	few	CASRGWDEQYF	TGCGCCAGCAGGGGGTGGGACGAGCAGTACTTC
NA	TRBV19	TRBJ2-4	NA	CASSIDRPFKNIQYF	TGTGCCAGTAGTATCGACCGACCTTTCAAAAACATTCAGTACTTC
TRBD2	TRBV3-1/TRBV3-2	TRBJ2-1	NA	CASSQPRDYNNEQFF	TGTGCCAGCAGCCAACCCCGGGACTACAACAATGAGCAGTTCTTC